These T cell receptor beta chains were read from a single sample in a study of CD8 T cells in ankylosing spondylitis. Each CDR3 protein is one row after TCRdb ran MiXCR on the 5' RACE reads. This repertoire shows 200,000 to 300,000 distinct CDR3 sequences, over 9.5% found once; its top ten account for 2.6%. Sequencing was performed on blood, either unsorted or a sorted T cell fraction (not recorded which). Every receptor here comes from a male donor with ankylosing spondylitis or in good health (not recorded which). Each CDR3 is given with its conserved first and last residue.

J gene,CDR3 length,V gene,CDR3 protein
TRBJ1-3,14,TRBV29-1,CSVEGSGAGNTIYF
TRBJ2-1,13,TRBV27,CASRGTFKNEQFF
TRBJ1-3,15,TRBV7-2,CASSPWEAWGNTIYF
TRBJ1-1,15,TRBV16,CASSQSPGRDTEAFF
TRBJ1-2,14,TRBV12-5,CASGLSHSNYGYTF
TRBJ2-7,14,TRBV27,CASSLDWGRTEQYF
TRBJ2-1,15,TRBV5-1,CASSSLGQGANEQFF
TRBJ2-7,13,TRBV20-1,CSARGRINYEQYF
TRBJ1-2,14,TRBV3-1,CASSHRDRLNGYTF
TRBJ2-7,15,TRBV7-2,CASSLGTGVIYEQYF
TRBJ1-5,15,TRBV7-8,CASSPKRQENQPQHF
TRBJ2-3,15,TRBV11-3,CASSSLAGTTDTQYF
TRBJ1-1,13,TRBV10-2,CASSEAGRVEAFF
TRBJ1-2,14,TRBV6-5,CASSYSSGGYGYTF
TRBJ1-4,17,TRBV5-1,CASSVGDSTATNEKLFF
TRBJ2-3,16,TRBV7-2,CASSSRTSGRQHTQYF
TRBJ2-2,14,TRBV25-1,CASSQRGSAGELFF
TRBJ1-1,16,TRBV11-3,CASSSSTSGGNTEAFF
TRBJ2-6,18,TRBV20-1,CSARDLGRDHSGANVLTF
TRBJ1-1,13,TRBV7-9,CASSLARKAEAFF
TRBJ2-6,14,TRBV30,CAWSVLGGANVLTF
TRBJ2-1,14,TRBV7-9,CASITGGAYNEQFF
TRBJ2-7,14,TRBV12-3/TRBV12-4,CASSLEGGFLEQYF
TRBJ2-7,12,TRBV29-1,CSAGDTYYEQYF
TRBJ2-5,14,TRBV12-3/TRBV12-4,CASSTTWGQETQYF